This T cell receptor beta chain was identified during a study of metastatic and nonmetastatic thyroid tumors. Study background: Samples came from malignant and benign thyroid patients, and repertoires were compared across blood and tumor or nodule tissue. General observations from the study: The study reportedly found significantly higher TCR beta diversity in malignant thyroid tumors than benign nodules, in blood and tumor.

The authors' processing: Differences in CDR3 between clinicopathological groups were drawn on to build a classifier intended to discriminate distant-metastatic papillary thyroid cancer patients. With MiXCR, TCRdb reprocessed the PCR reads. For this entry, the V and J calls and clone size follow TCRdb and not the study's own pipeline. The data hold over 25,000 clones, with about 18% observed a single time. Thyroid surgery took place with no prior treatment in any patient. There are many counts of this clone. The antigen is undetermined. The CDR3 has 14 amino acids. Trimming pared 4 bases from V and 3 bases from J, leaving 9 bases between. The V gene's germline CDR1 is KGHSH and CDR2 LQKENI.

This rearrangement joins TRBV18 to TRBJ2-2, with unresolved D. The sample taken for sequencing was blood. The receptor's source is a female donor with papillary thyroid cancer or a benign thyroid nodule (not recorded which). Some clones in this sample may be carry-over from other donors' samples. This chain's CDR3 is CASSLLADTGELFF. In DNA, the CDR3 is TGTGCCAGCTCACTCCTCGCAGACACCGGGGAGCTGTTTTTT.